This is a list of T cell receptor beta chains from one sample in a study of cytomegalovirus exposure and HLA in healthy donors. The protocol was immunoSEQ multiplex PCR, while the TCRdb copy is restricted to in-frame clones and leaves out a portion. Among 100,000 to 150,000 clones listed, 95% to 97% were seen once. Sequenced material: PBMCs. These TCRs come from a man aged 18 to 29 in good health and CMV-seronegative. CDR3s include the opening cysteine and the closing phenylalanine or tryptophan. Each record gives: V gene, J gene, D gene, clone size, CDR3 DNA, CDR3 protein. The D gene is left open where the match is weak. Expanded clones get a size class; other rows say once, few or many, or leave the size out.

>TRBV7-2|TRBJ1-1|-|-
TGTGCCAGCAGCTACAGCCCACAGAACACTGAAGCTTTCTTT
CASSYSPQNTEAFF
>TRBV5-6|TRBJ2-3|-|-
TGTGCCAGCAGCTTGGTTCGGGGTACAGATACGCAGTATTTT
CASSLVRGTDTQYF
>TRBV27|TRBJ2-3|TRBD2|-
TGTGCCAGCAGTCTACTAGCGGACACAGATACGCAGTATTTT
CASSLLADTDTQYF
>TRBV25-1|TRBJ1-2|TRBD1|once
TGTGCCACCGGGACAGGGTTGTTTGGCTACACCTTC
CATGTGLFGYTF
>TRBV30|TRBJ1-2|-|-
TGTGCCTGGAGTGTTGGCAGGGAAGTAATGGGCTACACCTTC
CAWSVGREVMGYTF
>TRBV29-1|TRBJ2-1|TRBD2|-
TGCAGCATTAGCGGGAGGCCCGTTGGCAATGAGCAGTTCTTC
CSISGRPVGNEQFF
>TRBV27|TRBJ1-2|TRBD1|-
TGTGCCAGCAGTCAGGGACAGGGGAGCCTCTATGGCTACACCTTC
CASSQGQGSLYGYTF
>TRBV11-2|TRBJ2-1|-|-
TGTGCCAGCAGTTGGGCTGAGCGGGTCAATGAGCAGTTCTTC
CASSWAERVNEQFF
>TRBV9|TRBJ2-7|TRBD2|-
TGTGCCAGCAGCGTAAAGGGACTAGACTACGAGCAGTACTTC
CASSVKGLDYEQYF
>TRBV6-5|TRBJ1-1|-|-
TGTGCCAGCAGACGAAGGGGGTGGGACACTGAAGCTTTCTTT
CASRRRGWDTEAFF
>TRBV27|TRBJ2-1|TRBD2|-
TGTGCCAGCAGTTGGGAGCTCAGCGGGAGGGGTGAGCAGTTCTTC
CASSWELSGRGEQFF
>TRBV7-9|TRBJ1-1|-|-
TGTGCCAGCAGCTCTATCACAGTGCCTAACACTGAAGCTTTCTTT
CASSSITVPNTEAFF
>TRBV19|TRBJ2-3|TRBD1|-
TGTGCCAGCCGGGCAGGGGGCCTCACAGATACGCAGTATTTT
CASRAGGLTDTQYF
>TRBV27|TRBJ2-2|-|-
TGTGCCAGCAGTTTAACGTCAGGGCGACCCGGGGAGCTGTTTTTT
CASSLTSGRPGELFF
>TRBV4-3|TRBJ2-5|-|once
TGCGCCAGCAGCCGCACTGGGGGGGGCGAGACCCAGTACTTC
CASSRTGGGETQYF
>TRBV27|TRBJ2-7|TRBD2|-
TGTGCCAGCGCTCCAGCGGGAGGGCCGTACGAGCAGTACTTC
CASAPAGGPYEQYF
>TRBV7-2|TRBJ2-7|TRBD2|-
TGTGCCAGCAGCCCCCGAGGTAGCGGGAGGAACGGGCAGTACTTC
CASSPRGSGRNGQYF
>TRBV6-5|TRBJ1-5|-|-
TGTGCCAGCAGTCAGAGGTTCGGCCAGCCCCAGCATTTT
CASSQRFGQPQHF
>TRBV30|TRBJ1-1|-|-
TGTGCCTGGAGTGTACTGGGGGGGACTGAAGCTTTCTTT
CAWSVLGGTEAFF
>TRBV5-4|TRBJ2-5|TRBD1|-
TGTGCCAGCAGCCAGGGACAGCCCCAAGAGACCCAGTACTTC
CASSQGQPQETQYF
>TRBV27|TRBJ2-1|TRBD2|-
TGTGCCAGCAGTCCTTGGGGGGGGGAGGCTTACAATGAGCAGTTCTTC
CASSPWGGEAYNEQFF
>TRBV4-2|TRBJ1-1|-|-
TGTGCCAGCAGCCAGCCCTCGGAGGGTTTGAACACTGAAGCTTTCTTT
CASSQPSEGLNTEAFF
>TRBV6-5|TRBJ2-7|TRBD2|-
TGTGCCAGCAGCCGGGGACTATTCTACGAGCAGTACTTC
CASSRGLFYEQYF
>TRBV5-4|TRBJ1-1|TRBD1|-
TGTGCCAGCAGCTTCGGGACAGGGGACACTGAAGCTTTCTTT
CASSFGTGDTEAFF
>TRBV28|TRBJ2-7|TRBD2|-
TGTGCCAGCAGTCCCCCGGGGGGGAGCTCCTACGAGCAGTACTTC
CASSPPGGSSYEQYF
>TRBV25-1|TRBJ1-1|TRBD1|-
TGTGCCAGCAGTGAATGGGGACAGGGTGGGACTGAAGCTTTCTTT
CASSEWGQGGTEAFF
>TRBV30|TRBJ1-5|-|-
TGTGCCTGGAGTGGTCAGTTCAATCAGCCCCAGCATTTT
CAWSGQFNQPQHF
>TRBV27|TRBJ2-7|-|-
TGTGCCAGCAGTTTGCGGGGAAGACCCCACGAGCAGTACTTC
CASSLRGRPHEQYF
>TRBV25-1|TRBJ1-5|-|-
TGTGCCAGCAGTGAAACAGCAGGCAATCAGCCCCAGCATTTT
CASSETAGNQPQHF